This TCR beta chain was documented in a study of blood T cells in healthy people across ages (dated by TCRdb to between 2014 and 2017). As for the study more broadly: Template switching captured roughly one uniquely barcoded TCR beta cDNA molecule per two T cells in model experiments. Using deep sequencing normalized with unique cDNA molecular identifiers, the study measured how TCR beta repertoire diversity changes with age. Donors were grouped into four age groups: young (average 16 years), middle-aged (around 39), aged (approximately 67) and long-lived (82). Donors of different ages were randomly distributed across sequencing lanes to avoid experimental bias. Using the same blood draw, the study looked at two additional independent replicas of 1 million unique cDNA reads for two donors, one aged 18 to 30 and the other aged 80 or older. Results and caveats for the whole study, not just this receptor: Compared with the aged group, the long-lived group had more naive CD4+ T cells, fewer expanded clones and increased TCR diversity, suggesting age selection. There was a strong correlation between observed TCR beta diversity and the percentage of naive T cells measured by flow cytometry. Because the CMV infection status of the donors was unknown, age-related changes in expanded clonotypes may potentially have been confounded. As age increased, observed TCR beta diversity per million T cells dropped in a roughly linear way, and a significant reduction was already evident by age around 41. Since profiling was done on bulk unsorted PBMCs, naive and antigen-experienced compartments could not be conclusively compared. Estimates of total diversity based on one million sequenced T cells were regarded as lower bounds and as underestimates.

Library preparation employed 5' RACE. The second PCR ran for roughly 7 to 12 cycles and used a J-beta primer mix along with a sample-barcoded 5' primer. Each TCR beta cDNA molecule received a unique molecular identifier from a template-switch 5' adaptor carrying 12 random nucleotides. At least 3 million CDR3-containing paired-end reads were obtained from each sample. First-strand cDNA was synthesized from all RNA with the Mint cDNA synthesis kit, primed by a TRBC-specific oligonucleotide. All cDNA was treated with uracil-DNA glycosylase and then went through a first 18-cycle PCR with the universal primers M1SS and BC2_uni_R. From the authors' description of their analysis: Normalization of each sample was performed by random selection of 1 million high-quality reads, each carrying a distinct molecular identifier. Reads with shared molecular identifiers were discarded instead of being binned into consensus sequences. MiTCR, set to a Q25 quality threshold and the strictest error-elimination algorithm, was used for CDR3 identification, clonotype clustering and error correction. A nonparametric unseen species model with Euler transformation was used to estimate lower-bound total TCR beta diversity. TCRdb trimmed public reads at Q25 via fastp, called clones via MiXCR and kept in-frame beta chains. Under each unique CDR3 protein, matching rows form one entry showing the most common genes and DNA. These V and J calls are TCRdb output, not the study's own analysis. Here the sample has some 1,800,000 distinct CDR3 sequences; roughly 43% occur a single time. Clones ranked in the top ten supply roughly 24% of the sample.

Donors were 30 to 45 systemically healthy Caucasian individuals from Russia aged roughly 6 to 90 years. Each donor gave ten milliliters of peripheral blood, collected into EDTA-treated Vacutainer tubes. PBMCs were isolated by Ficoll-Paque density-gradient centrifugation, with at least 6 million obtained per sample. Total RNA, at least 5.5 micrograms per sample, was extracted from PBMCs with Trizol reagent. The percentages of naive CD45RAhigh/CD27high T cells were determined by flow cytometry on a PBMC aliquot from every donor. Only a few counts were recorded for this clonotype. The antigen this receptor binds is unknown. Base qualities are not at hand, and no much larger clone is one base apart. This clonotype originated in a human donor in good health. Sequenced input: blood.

The CDR3 has the sequence CAISDRKTHTEAFF. The nucleotide sequence reads as follows: TGTGCCATCAGTGACAGGAAGACGCACACTGAAGCTTTCTTT. The chain is encoded by TRBV10-3 joined to TRBJ1-1, with the D gene not clear enough to name. The CDR3 holds 14 amino acids from the cysteine to the phenylalanine. Just the 42-base CDR3 DNA is kept, in frame starting at base 1. Deletion took 3 bases off V and 3 bases off J, with a span of 11 bases between the germline ends. The germline V gene sets CDR1 to ENHRY and CDR2 to SYGVKD.